Listed below are T cell receptor beta chains from one sample, sequenced in a study of blood T cell repertoires in COVID-19. Generated by immunoSEQ multiplex PCR, the TCRdb table keeps only in-frame clones and is missing some. This sample carries approximately 90,000 clones, about 83% of them seen once, and the ten largest clones take about half. Sequencing was performed on peripheral blood. These receptors were taken from a human donor in a cohort sampled during active COVID-19. CDR3s include the opening cysteine and the closing phenylalanine or tryptophan. Each record gives: J gene, V gene, clone size, D gene, CDR3 DNA, CDR3 protein. D genes are given only for firm matches. The size of a clone is reported for some rows only, either as once, few or many, or as a class for expanded clones.

j_gene: TRBJ2-5; v_gene: TRBV2; abundance: -; d_gene: TRBD2; CDR3nt: TGTGCCAGCAGCGTTGGGACTAGCAGCCAAGAGACCCAGTACTTC; CDR3aa: CASSVGTSSQETQYF
j_gene: TRBJ1-1; v_gene: TRBV6-5; abundance: -; d_gene: -; CDR3nt: TGTGCCAGCAGAGACCCAGGGGCGAACACTGAAGCTTTCTTT; CDR3aa: CASRDPGANTEAFF
j_gene: TRBJ2-4; v_gene: TRBV27; abundance: -; d_gene: TRBD1; CDR3nt: TGTGCCAGCATGGGGACAGGGGCAGGCAAAAACATTCAGTACTTC; CDR3aa: CASMGTGAGKNIQYF
j_gene: TRBJ2-7; v_gene: TRBV7-2; abundance: -; d_gene: -; CDR3nt: TGTGCCAGCAGCTTCCCGGGCAGGGTCAACGAGCAGTACTTC; CDR3aa: CASSFPGRVNEQYF
j_gene: TRBJ2-3; v_gene: TRBV9; abundance: -; d_gene: -; CDR3nt: TGTGCCAGCAGCGTCCAGGGGGGCACTGCAGATACGCAGTATTTT; CDR3aa: CASSVQGGTADTQYF
j_gene: TRBJ1-1; v_gene: TRBV2; abundance: -; d_gene: -; CDR3nt: TGTGCCAGCAGTAGACAGGATTTGGGAACAGGCACTGAAGCTTTCTTT; CDR3aa: CASSRQDLGTGTEAFF
j_gene: TRBJ2-7; v_gene: TRBV5-1; abundance: -; d_gene: -; CDR3nt: TGCGCCAGCAGCTTACACCGGGAAGTCGAGCAGTACTTC; CDR3aa: CASSLHREVEQYF
j_gene: TRBJ2-7; v_gene: TRBV7-6; abundance: once; d_gene: -; CDR3nt: TGTGCCAGCAGCTTCCCAGGTAAAATATTATCCTACGAGCAGTACTTC; CDR3aa: CASSFPGKILSYEQYF
j_gene: TRBJ1-2; v_gene: TRBV18; abundance: few; d_gene: TRBD1; CDR3nt: TGTGCCAGCTCGCCCTCCGGGACAGGCAAATACTATGGCTACACCTTC; CDR3aa: CASSPSGTGKYYGYTF
j_gene: TRBJ2-3; v_gene: TRBV9; abundance: -; d_gene: TRBD2; CDR3nt: TGTGCCAGCAGCGAGAGACTAGCGGGAGCCACAGATACGCAGTATTTT; CDR3aa: CASSERLAGATDTQYF
j_gene: TRBJ1-1; v_gene: TRBV10-3; abundance: -; d_gene: TRBD1; CDR3nt: TGTGCCATCAGCTTCGGGACAGCTCAGTGGGGTGCTTTCTTT; CDR3aa: CAISFGTAQWGAFF
j_gene: TRBJ2-3; v_gene: TRBV29-1; abundance: -; d_gene: -; CDR3nt: TGCAGCGTTGAGATGTCAGGGCGGACAGATACGCAGTATTTT; CDR3aa: CSVEMSGRTDTQYF
j_gene: TRBJ1-2; v_gene: TRBV9; abundance: -; d_gene: -; CDR3nt: TGTGCCAGCAGCCCCGGAGGCTGGACAGACAATGGCTACACCTTC; CDR3aa: CASSPGGWTDNGYTF
j_gene: TRBJ2-3; v_gene: TRBV11-2; abundance: -; d_gene: -; CDR3nt: TGTGCCAGCAGCTTAGTTGGCGGAGGCTCCACAGATACGCAGTATTTT; CDR3aa: CASSLVGGGSTDTQYF
j_gene: TRBJ2-7; v_gene: TRBV6-5; abundance: -; d_gene: -; CDR3nt: TGTGCCAGCAGTTACTCCGGACTTACCCCTTACGAGCAGTACTTC; CDR3aa: CASSYSGLTPYEQYF
j_gene: TRBJ2-7; v_gene: TRBV15; abundance: -; d_gene: -; CDR3nt: TGTGCCACCAGCAGAGTGGGGAGCTCCTACGAGCAGTACTTC; CDR3aa: CATSRVGSSYEQYF
j_gene: TRBJ2-7; v_gene: TRBV10-3; abundance: -; d_gene: -; CDR3nt: TGTGCCATCAGTGAGGGGTGGGGGGAGACGGAGCAGTACTTC; CDR3aa: CAISEGWGETEQYF
j_gene: TRBJ2-6; v_gene: TRBV6-6; abundance: -; d_gene: -; CDR3nt: TGTGCCAGCAGCCGAAACCCTCCGGGTGGGGCCAACGTCCTGACTTTC; CDR3aa: CASSRNPPGGANVLTF
j_gene: TRBJ2-4; v_gene: TRBV7-9; abundance: -; d_gene: -; CDR3nt: TGTGCCAGCAGCAACAACAAGGGGAACATTCAGTACTTC; CDR3aa: CASSNNKGNIQYF
j_gene: TRBJ2-1; v_gene: TRBV7-2; abundance: -; d_gene: TRBD2; CDR3nt: TGTGCCAGCACCCCCGGGGGGAGTAGTCGGAATGAGCAGTTCTTC; CDR3aa: CASTPGGSSRNEQFF
j_gene: TRBJ1-4; v_gene: TRBV28; abundance: -; d_gene: TRBD1; CDR3nt: TGTGCCAGCAGTTTAATAGGACAGGGGGGAAAACTGTTTTTT; CDR3aa: CASSLIGQGGKLFF
j_gene: TRBJ1-2; v_gene: TRBV2; abundance: -; d_gene: -; CDR3nt: TGTGCCAGCAGGCCTACTACGACAGGTTATGGCTACACCTTC; CDR3aa: CASRPTTTGYGYTF
j_gene: TRBJ2-1; v_gene: TRBV19; abundance: -; d_gene: TRBD2; CDR3nt: TGTGCCAGTAGTGCCGGACTAGCGTTTAATGAGCAGTTCTTC; CDR3aa: CASSAGLAFNEQFF
j_gene: TRBJ1-3; v_gene: TRBV4-1; abundance: -; d_gene: TRBD1; CDR3nt: TGCGCCAGCAGCCAAGATCTATCGGACAGGGCCATATATTTT; CDR3aa: CASSQDLSDRAIYF
j_gene: TRBJ1-1; v_gene: TRBV10-3; abundance: -; d_gene: -; CDR3nt: TGTGCCATCAGAGGGACATCGAACACTGAAGCTTTCTTT; CDR3aa: CAIRGTSNTEAFF
j_gene: TRBJ2-3; v_gene: TRBV28; abundance: -; d_gene: -; CDR3nt: TGTGCCAGCAGGCAACAGGGAGCAAGCACAGATACGCAGTATTTT; CDR3aa: CASRQQGASTDTQYF
j_gene: TRBJ2-1; v_gene: TRBV7-3; abundance: -; d_gene: -; CDR3nt: TGTGCCAGCAGCCCCGGCTTCGGGAAAGTGCTCGATGAGCAGTTCTTC; CDR3aa: CASSPGFGKVLDEQFF
j_gene: TRBJ1-2; v_gene: TRBV6-6; abundance: few; d_gene: -; CDR3nt: TGTGCCAGCAGTTACTCGCGACAGCGGGATGGCTACACCTTC; CDR3aa: CASSYSRQRDGYTF
j_gene: TRBJ2-1; v_gene: TRBV19; abundance: -; d_gene: -; CDR3nt: TGTGCCAGTAGTATACCCTTTTTGTCGGGGGTGGATGAGCAGTTCTTC; CDR3aa: CASSIPFLSGVDEQFF
j_gene: TRBJ2-2; v_gene: TRBV14; abundance: few; d_gene: TRBD2; CDR3nt: TGTGCCAGCAAGCGGGATACGAACACCGGGGAGCTGTTTTTT; CDR3aa: CASKRDTNTGELFF
j_gene: TRBJ1-1; v_gene: TRBV30; abundance: -; d_gene: -; CDR3nt: TGTGCCCGGAGAAGGCAGGGTACGGCTTTCTTT; CDR3aa: CARRRQGTAFF
j_gene: TRBJ2-1; v_gene: TRBV3-1/TRBV3-2; abundance: -; d_gene: TRBD2; CDR3nt: TGTGCCAGCAGCCTCTACAGACTAGCGGGAGGTCACTCCTACAATGAGCAGTTCTTC; CDR3aa: CASSLYRLAGGHSYNEQFF
j_gene: TRBJ2-2; v_gene: TRBV6-2/TRBV6-3; abundance: -; d_gene: TRBD2; CDR3nt: TGTGCCAGCAGTTACTCGCTAGCGGGAGGATCAGGGGAGCTGTTTTTT; CDR3aa: CASSYSLAGGSGELFF
j_gene: TRBJ2-1; v_gene: TRBV29-1; abundance: -; d_gene: -; CDR3nt: TGCAGCGTTGAGCCCTTGAGGGTCAATGAGCAGTTCTTC; CDR3aa: CSVEPLRVNEQFF
j_gene: TRBJ2-7; v_gene: TRBV5-5; abundance: -; d_gene: TRBD2; CDR3nt: TGTGCCAGCAGCCGGACCGCTAGCGGAATCTCCTCTCGGCACGAGCAGTACTTC; CDR3aa: CASSRTASGISSRHEQYF
j_gene: TRBJ2-2; v_gene: TRBV4-2; abundance: few; d_gene: TRBD2; CDR3nt: TGTGCCAGCAGCCCTGAAAAGCGGGACCGGGAGCTGTTTTTT; CDR3aa: CASSPEKRDRELFF
j_gene: TRBJ2-5; v_gene: TRBV28; abundance: few; d_gene: -; CDR3nt: TGTGCCAGCAGTTACGATAGGGGGTCCCTCCAAGAGACCCAGTACTTC; CDR3aa: CASSYDRGSLQETQYF
j_gene: TRBJ1-5; v_gene: TRBV2; abundance: -; d_gene: -; CDR3nt: TGTGCCAGCAGTGAATATGTGGACCTAGGAGGACGGCTTTTTCAGCCCCAGCATTTT; CDR3aa: CASSEYVDLGGRLFQPQHF
j_gene: TRBJ1-4; v_gene: TRBV28; abundance: -; d_gene: -; CDR3nt: TGTGCCAGCAGTTTATGGGGGGAAGGGGGATCTAATGAAAAACTGTTTTTT; CDR3aa: CASSLWGEGGSNEKLFF
j_gene: TRBJ1-2; v_gene: TRBV6-2/TRBV6-3; abundance: -; d_gene: TRBD1; CDR3nt: TGTGCCAGCAGCCGGACAGGGGGGCTCCTCGATGGCTACACCTTC; CDR3aa: CASSRTGGLLDGYTF
j_gene: TRBJ2-1; v_gene: TRBV6-2/TRBV6-3; abundance: -; d_gene: TRBD2; CDR3nt: TGTGCCAGCAGTTCATACAGGGCGGGAGGGATTGACGAGCAGTTCTTC; CDR3aa: CASSSYRAGGIDEQFF
j_gene: TRBJ2-7; v_gene: TRBV11-2; abundance: -; d_gene: TRBD2; CDR3nt: TGTGCCAGCAGCAAAACTAGCGGGAGCTCCTACGAGCAGTACTTC; CDR3aa: CASSKTSGSSYEQYF
j_gene: TRBJ1-2; v_gene: TRBV15; abundance: once; d_gene: -; CDR3nt: TGTGCCACCAGCAGAGATAACACAGGGTCAGGCGGCTACACCTTC; CDR3aa: CATSRDNTGSGGYTF
j_gene: TRBJ2-5; v_gene: TRBV7-9; abundance: -; d_gene: TRBD2; CDR3nt: TGTGCCAGCAGCCACAGACTAGCGGGAGGGCCTGGCGGAGAGACCCAGTACTTC; CDR3aa: CASSHRLAGGPGGETQYF
j_gene: TRBJ1-2; v_gene: TRBV7-8; abundance: -; d_gene: -; CDR3nt: TGTGCCAGCAGTATATTAGACAGACCCTATGGCTACACCTTC; CDR3aa: CASSILDRPYGYTF
j_gene: TRBJ2-4; v_gene: TRBV3-1/TRBV3-2; abundance: -; d_gene: TRBD1; CDR3nt: TGTGCCAGCAGCCGACAGGGTAAAAACATTCAGTACTTC; CDR3aa: CASSRQGKNIQYF
j_gene: TRBJ2-7; v_gene: TRBV7-2; abundance: -; d_gene: -; CDR3nt: TGTGCCAGCAGCTTAGCGGAGTCGGTGCAGTACTTC; CDR3aa: CASSLAESVQYF
j_gene: TRBJ2-2; v_gene: TRBV6-2/TRBV6-3; abundance: few; d_gene: TRBD1; CDR3nt: TGTGCCAGCAGCCCCGGGACAGCCATTAACACCGGGGAGCTGTTTTTT; CDR3aa: CASSPGTAINTGELFF
j_gene: TRBJ2-7; v_gene: TRBV5-6; abundance: -; d_gene: -; CDR3nt: TGTGCCAGCAGCTCCCTGGCCTTTGGGCCGAAAGAAGCATACGAGCAGTACTTC; CDR3aa: CASSSLAFGPKEAYEQYF
j_gene: TRBJ2-7; v_gene: TRBV27; abundance: -; d_gene: -; CDR3nt: TGTGCCAGCAGTTTCTTAGCCTCCTACGAGCAGTACTTC; CDR3aa: CASSFLASYEQYF
j_gene: TRBJ2-3; v_gene: TRBV2; abundance: once; d_gene: -; CDR3nt: TGTGCCAGCAGTAACCGGGGACAACGCACAGGGAGGGCAGATACGCAGTATTTT; CDR3aa: CASSNRGQRTGRADTQYF
j_gene: TRBJ1-2; v_gene: TRBV5-1; abundance: -; d_gene: -; CDR3nt: TGCGCCAGCAGCTTGGAATGGGGGAGGGATGGCTACACCTTC; CDR3aa: CASSLEWGRDGYTF
j_gene: TRBJ1-4; v_gene: TRBV2; abundance: -; d_gene: TRBD1; CDR3nt: TGTGCCAGCAGTGAAGCGGGACAGGGCGTCGGTTTT; CDR3aa: CASSEAGQGVGF
j_gene: TRBJ2-1; v_gene: TRBV5-5; abundance: -; d_gene: TRBD2; CDR3nt: TGTGCCAGCAGCTTGGCGGGACTAGGAAATGAGCAGTTCTTC; CDR3aa: CASSLAGLGNEQFF
j_gene: TRBJ1-5; v_gene: TRBV6-5; abundance: -; d_gene: -; CDR3nt: TGTGCCAGCAGCCAGGGGCATAATCAGCCCCAGCATTTT; CDR3aa: CASSQGHNQPQHF
j_gene: TRBJ1-4; v_gene: TRBV2; abundance: -; d_gene: -; CDR3nt: TGTGCCAGCAGTGAATTCAGGGGACGGGAAAAACTGTTTTTT; CDR3aa: CASSEFRGREKLFF
j_gene: TRBJ1-3; v_gene: TRBV5-1; abundance: once; d_gene: -; CDR3nt: TGCGCCAGCAGCTTGTCTTCGGGGACTGGAAACACCATATATTTT; CDR3aa: CASSLSSGTGNTIYF